One sample yielded the 4 T cell receptor beta chains listed below, sequenced in a study of T cells in Graves' hyperthyroidism and ophthalmopathy. TCR beta CDR3 region amplification was performed from RNA transcripts. RT-PCR in the first round (using the HTBI primer set) targeted the TCR CDR3. A single record per CDR3 protein comes from TCRdb applying MiXCR to the multiplex PCR reads. The sample yields 540,000 or so distinct CDR3 sequences, about 15% seen once. Sequenced: blood. The receptors derive from a woman in her twenties or thirties with Graves' hyperthyroidism.

The chain recombines TRBV10-3 with TRBJ2-1, with TRBD2 matching 8 bases. This CDR3 contains 13 residues. V lost 6 bases and J lost 9; bases outside the gene matches: 7. The V gene's germline CDR1 is ENHRY and CDR2 SYGVKD. The CDR3 DNA follows: TGTGCCATCAGAGAGCGGGAGTTGGGTGAGCAGTTCTTC. It yields the protein CAIRERELGEQFF.

The rearrangement joins TRBV14 to TRBJ2-1, with no clear D. This CDR3 region has 13 residues. CDR1 is SGHDN, CDR2 FVKESK, per germline. V lost 6 bases and J 4 bases, leaving 10 bases between the germline ends. CDR3 loop: CASSLVLYNEQFF. The CDR3, as DNA: TGTGCCAGCAGTCTAGTTCTTTACAATGAGCAGTTCTTC.

This clonotype has more than one count but fewer than ten. This rearrangement joins TRBV6-1 to TRBJ1-2, with D possibly being TRBD1 (5 bases). CDR1 MNHNS and CDR2 SASEGT come from the germline V gene. Between the trimmed V and J ends, which lost 1 base and 8 bases, there was a span of 11 bases. This CDR3 has 13 residues. The CDR3 DNA reads TGTGCCAGCAGTGAAGAGGGACTTAACGGCTACACCTTC. Protein: CASSEEGLNGYTF.

This clonotype was counted at least ten times. This rearrangement joins TRBV30 to TRBJ2-1; TRBD2 aligns across 10 bases. Germline CDR1 GTSNPN, CDR2 SVGIG (reference sequence). Trimming at V came to 2 bases and at J to 4 bases, leaving 5 bases not matched to a gene. The CDR3 covers 15 residues. CDR3 nucleotides: TGTGCCTGGAGTTTTGGGACTAGCGCGTACAATGAGCAGTTCTTC. Protein: CAWSFGTSAYNEQFF.